A selection of T cell receptor beta chains follows, all from one sample in a study of CD8 T cells in Susac syndrome. TCRdb reanalysed the immunoSEQ multiplex PCR reads using MiXCR and keeps one entry per CDR3 protein. The sample includes some 150,000 distinct CDR3 sequences, over 85% of them seen just once. Sequencing was performed on CD8+ T cells from PBMCs. The receptors here all came from a human donor with multiple sclerosis. Both conserved end residues are part of each CDR3. A D gene is named only where the DNA matches it firmly. Clone size is shown for a subset of rows, as once, few, many or a class of expanded clone.

V gene,clone size,J gene,D gene,CDR3 protein,CDR3 DNA
TRBV11-2,-,TRBJ2-2,-,CASSFRLPGNTGELFF,TGTGCCAGCAGCTTCCGGCTCCCTGGAAACACCGGGGAGCTGTTTTTT
TRBV28,-,TRBJ2-7,-,CASRPDRQTTYEQYF,TGTGCCAGCAGACCCGACAGGCAGACCACCTACGAGCAGTACTTC
TRBV27,-,TRBJ1-1,-,CASSHGGGNTEAFF,TGTGCCAGCAGCCACGGGGGGGGTAACACTGAAGCTTTCTTT
TRBV7-9,-,TRBJ1-2,-,CASSLSAANYGYTF,TGTGCCAGCAGCTTATCGGCAGCCAACTATGGCTACACCTTC
TRBV9,-,TRBJ2-2,-,CASSVKDGNTGELFF,TGTGCCAGCAGCGTTAAGGACGGTAACACCGGGGAGCTGTTTTTT
TRBV5-6,-,TRBJ2-4,-,CASSPSRSKNIQYF,TGTGCCAGCAGCCCGAGTCGGTCCAAAAACATTCAGTACTTC
TRBV20-1,-,TRBJ1-5,TRBD1,CSARPDRGNQPQHF,TGCAGTGCTAGACCCGACAGGGGAAATCAGCCCCAGCATTTT
TRBV5-6,once,TRBJ1-2,TRBD1,CASSLGTGFDYGYTF,TGTGCCAGCAGCTTGGGGACAGGGTTCGACTATGGCTACACCTTC
TRBV3-1,-,TRBJ2-3,-,CASSQGGKSMPQYF,TGTGCCAGCAGCCAAGGGGGAAAGTCCATGCCGCAGTATTTT
TRBV7-3,-,TRBJ1-1,-,CAPVGAMNTEAFF,TGTGCCCCTGTAGGGGCCATGAACACTGAAGCTTTCTTT
TRBV9,-,TRBJ1-4,-,CASSVETATNEKLFF,TGTGCCAGCAGCGTAGAGACCGCAACTAATGAAAAACTGTTTTTT
TRBV12-5,-,TRBJ1-2,-,CASGYSYGYTF,TGTGCTAGTGGCTACTCCTATGGCTACACCTTC
TRBV3-1,-,TRBJ2-3,TRBD2,CASSQDFGGGEQAKGTDTQYF,TGTGCCAGCAGCCAAGATTTCGGCGGGGGGGAACAAGCAAAGGGCACAGATACGCAGTATTTT